Sequencing of this T cell receptor beta chain was carried out in a study of identical twins' blood T cells. Study-wide results and caveats: Even for out-of-frame TCRbeta, twins reportedly shared V gene usage much more than unrelated donors. Twin similarity might stem from environmental factors, not only genetics. Each donor's most abundant TCRbeta clonotypes shared more CDR3 sequences with her twin than unrelated donors.

CDR1 is SGHRS, CDR2 YFSETQ, per germline. The CDR3 runs to 15 residues. Trimming stripped 0 bases from V and 7 bases from J, with 16 bases between. Remarks on this clonotype: Its specificity is not known.

A previously described protocol, modified, built RNA-based TCR cDNA libraries. TCRdb called the 5' RACE reads again in MiXCR, with one record for every CDR3 protein. The sample carries fewer than 450,000 distinct CDR3 sequences, 28% recorded once. The chain carries TRBV5-1 and TRBJ1-1; D is ambiguous. This TCR was sampled from a woman between 18 and 49 years old in good health. Sequencing was done on a sample of PBMCs. CDR3 nucleotides: TGCGCCAGCAGCTTGGACGGGCATCCTAATGATGAAGCTTTCTTT. Translating gives CASSLDGHPNDEAFF.